This T cell receptor (beta chain) derives from a study of control samples from healthy donors and cancer patients. TCRdb's copy holds only in-frame clones and misses some; the assay was immunoSEQ multiplex PCR. Of fewer than 500,000 clones listed, 80% to 95% are singletons. Losses at the gene ends were 7 bases for V and 4 bases for J; bases not matched to a gene: 9. This CDR3 region has 15 residues. CDR1 and CDR2 (germline): MNHEY, SMNVEV (reference sequence). Sequencing was carried out using PBMCs. This clonotype was obtained from a man aged 35-49 years with head and neck cancer. The chain combines TRBV27 with TRBJ2-1; TRBD2 aligns across 8 bases. The CDR3 region has the DNA TGTGCCAGCAACTCCGGGGGGGCCCTTTACAATGAGCAGTTCTTC. It codes for CASNSGGALYNEQFF.